This TCR beta chain was identified in a study of T cells in Graves' hyperthyroidism and ophthalmopathy. General study findings and limits: Median prediction lead before ophthalmopathy onset was 5.5 to 7 months with the model. Blood also carried most thyroid clonotypes expanded above 0.001. By a 13 V-J model, ophthalmopathy was set apart from stable hyperthyroidism.

RNA transcripts served as the template for amplifying TCR beta CDR3 regions. First-round RT-PCR with HTBI primers amplified the TCR CDR3 region. Via MiXCR, TCRdb re-called the multiplex PCR reads, giving one row per CDR3 protein. The top ten hold 15% to 20% of the sample, which has 550,000 to 700,000 distinct CDR3 sequences, roughly 46% seen once. Per germline, CDR1 SGDLS and CDR2 YYNGEE. The V and J ends lost 4 bases and 5 bases respectively, with 18 bases between them. CDR3 length: 15 residues. Points on this clonotype: Its specificity is unknown.

This chain uses TRBV9 with TRBJ1-1; D remains unclear. The source of this sequence is an adult woman with Graves' disease, either hyperthyroidism or ophthalmopathy (not recorded which). The sequenced material came from peripheral blood or thyroid tissue (not recorded which). The DNA for the CDR3 is TGTGCCAGCAGCTGGACGACATGGTCGGGAACTGAAGCTTTCTTT. Its protein is CASSWTTWSGTEAFF.